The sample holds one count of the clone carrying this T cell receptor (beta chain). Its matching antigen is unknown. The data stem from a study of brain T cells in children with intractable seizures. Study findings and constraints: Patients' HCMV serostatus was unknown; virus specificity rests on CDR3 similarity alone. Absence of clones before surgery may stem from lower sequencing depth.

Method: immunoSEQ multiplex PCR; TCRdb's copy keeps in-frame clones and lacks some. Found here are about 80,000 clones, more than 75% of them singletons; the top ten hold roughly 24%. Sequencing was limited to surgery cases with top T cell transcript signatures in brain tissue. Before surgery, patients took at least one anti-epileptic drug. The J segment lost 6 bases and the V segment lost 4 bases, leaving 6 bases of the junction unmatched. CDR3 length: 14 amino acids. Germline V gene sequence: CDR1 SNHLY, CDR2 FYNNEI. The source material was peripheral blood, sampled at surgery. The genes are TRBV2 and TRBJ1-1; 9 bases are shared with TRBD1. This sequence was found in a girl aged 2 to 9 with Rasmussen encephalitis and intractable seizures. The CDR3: CASSAGTGYSEAFF. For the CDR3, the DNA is TGTGCCAGCAGTGCCGGGACAGGGTATTCTGAAGCTTTCTTT.